This TCR beta chain was recorded in a study of cytomegalovirus exposure and HLA in healthy donors. General observations from the study: Excluded were some V segments that proved indistinguishable, including TRBV6-2 and TRBV6-3. Later analysis demonstrated an association between a missense DCLRE1C variant and TCR beta V- and J-gene trimming.

This clone appeared a single time. Its specificity is unknown. Germline CDR1 is DFQATT and CDR2 is SNEGSKA (reference sequence). The CDR3 is made up of 11 amino acids. V was clipped by 5 bases and J by 4 bases, with 9 bases between them. The PCR employed 60 Vbeta primers together with 13 Jbeta primers. Here immunoSEQ multiplex PCR was the method, and the copy in TCRdb shows in-frame clones only, minus some. Found here are roughly 110,000 clones, 81% of them singletons; the top ten hold approximately 2.4%. There were likely unrecorded immune exposures, though donors were nominally healthy when sampled. The chain combines TRBV20-1 with TRBJ2-7; D gene unclear. This receptor was obtained from a man aged 25-45 years in good health and CMV-seronegative. What was sequenced was PBMCs. As DNA, the CDR3 is TGCAGTGCTGGCAGGTCATACGAGCAGTACTTC. Protein: CSAGRSYEQYF.